This T cell receptor beta chain stems from a study of shared clonotypes between healthy human individuals. Overall study: Researchers assigned three CD4 naive, three CD4 memory, two CD8 naive and one CD8 memory plate to each donor.

TCRdb's copy holds only in-frame clones and misses some; the assay was immunoSEQ multiplex PCR. The sample yields some 980,000 clones, approximately 80% seen once. Germline CDR1 ENHRY, CDR2 SYGVKD. The germline V and J ends were trimmed by 8 bases and 0 bases, with 5 bases remaining between them. The CDR3 consists of 12 residues. Specimen: memory CD4+ T cells sorted from blood. As to subset: CD45RA-negative fraction. The chain has TRBV10-3 and TRBJ1-5; the D is unclear. The source of this sequence is a man in his late teens or twenties in good health. This chain's CDR3 is CAIGRSNQPQHF. The CDR3 nucleotides read TGTGCCATCGGTCGTAGCAATCAGCCCCAGCATTTT.